The sequence of this T cell receptor (beta chain) was determined in a study of T-cell memory formation after mild COVID-19. About the research overall: Clusters were largely donor specific. Findings and limits, study-wide: What remained unconfirmed was the SARS-CoV-2 specificity of second-wave clones peaking on day 37. Clones that contracted clustered mainly in CM and EM if CD4+ and in EMRA if CD8+.

The 5'RACE method, run with constant-segment primers, produced TCR alpha and TCR beta cDNA libraries (carrying sample barcodes and UMIs). TCRdb redid the calling of the 5' RACE reads with MiXCR, one entry per CDR3 protein. The table lists approximately 210,000 distinct CDR3 sequences, roughly 30% of them singletons. This CDR3 is built from 14 residues. Germline V lookup: CDR1 KGHSH, CDR2 LQKENI. This clonotype was counted a few times. Its antigen is not identified. Sequence at one end of the junction differs from germline and may be a read error. The source of this sequence is an adult woman who had mild COVID-19 (a few samples of this study predate the infection). Cell type and time point are not known. The chain recombines TRBV18 with TRBJ1-1; tentatively, D is TRBD1 (6 bases). Sequenced input: PBMCs or a T cell subset sorted from them (not recorded which). The CDR3 here is CASSPQGMNTEAFF. The CDR3 DNA reads TGTGCCAGCTCGCCACAGGGTATGAACACTGAAGCTTTCTTT.